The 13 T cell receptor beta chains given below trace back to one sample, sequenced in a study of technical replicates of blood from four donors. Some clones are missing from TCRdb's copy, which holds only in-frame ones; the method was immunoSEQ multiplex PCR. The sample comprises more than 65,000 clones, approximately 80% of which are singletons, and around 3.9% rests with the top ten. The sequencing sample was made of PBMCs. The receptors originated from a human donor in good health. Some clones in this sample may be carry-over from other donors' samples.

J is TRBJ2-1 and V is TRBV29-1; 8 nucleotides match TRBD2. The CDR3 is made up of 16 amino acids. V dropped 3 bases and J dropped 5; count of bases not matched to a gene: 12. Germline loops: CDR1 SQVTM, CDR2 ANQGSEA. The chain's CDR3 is CSVDVASGSIHNEQFF. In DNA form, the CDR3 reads TGCAGCGTTGATGTCGCTAGCGGGTCCATTCACAATGAGCAGTTCTTC.

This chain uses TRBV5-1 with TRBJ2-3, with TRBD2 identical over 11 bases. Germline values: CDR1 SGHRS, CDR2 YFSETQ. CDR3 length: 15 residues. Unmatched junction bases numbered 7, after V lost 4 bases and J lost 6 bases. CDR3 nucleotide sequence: TGCGCCAGCAGCCTCGGGACTAGCGGTGGGGATACGCAGTATTTT. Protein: CASSLGTSGGDTQYF.

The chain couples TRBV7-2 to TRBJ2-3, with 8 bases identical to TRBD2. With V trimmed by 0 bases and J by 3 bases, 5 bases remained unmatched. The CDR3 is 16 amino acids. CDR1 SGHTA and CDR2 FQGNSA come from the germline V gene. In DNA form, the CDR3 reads TGTGCCAGCAGCTTAGCCACGGGGGGGCTGACAGATACGCAGTATTTT. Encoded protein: CASSLATGGLTDTQYF.

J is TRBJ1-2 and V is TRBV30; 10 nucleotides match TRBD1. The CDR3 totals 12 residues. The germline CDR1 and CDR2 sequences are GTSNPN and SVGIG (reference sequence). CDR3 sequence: CAWDRGPYGYTF. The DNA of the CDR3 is TGTGCATGGGACAGGGGCCCTTATGGCTACACCTTC.

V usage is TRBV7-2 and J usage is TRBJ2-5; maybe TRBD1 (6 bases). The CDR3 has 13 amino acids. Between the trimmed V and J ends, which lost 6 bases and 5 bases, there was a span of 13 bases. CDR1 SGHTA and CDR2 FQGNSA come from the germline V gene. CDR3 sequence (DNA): TGTGCCAGCAGACCACCAGGGGTTGAGACCCAGTACTTC. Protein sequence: CASRPPGVETQYF.

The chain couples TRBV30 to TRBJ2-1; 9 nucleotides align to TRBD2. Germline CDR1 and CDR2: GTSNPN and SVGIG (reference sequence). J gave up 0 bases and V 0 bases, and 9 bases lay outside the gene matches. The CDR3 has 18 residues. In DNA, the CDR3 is TGTGCCTGGAGTGTAGACAGGACTAGCGTATACTCCTACAATGAGCAGTTCTTC. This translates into CAWSVDRTSVYSYNEQFF.

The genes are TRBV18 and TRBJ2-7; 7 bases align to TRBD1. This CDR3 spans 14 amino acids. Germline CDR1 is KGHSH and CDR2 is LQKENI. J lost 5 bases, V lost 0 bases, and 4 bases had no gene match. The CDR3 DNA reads TGTGCCAGCTCACCACCGGGCAGGGGGAACGAGCAGTACTTC. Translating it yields CASSPPGRGNEQYF.

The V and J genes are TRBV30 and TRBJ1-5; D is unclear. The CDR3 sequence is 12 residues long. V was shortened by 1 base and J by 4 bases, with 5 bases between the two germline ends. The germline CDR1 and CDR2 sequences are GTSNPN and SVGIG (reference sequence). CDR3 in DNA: TGTGCCTGGAGTGACGGGAATCAGCCCCAGCATTTT. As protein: CAWSDGNQPQHF.

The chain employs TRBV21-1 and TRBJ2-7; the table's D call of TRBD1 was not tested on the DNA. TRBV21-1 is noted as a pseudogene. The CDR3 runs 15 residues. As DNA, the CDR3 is TGTGCCAGCAGCAAAGAAACAGACGTCTCCTACGAGCAGTACTTC. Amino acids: CASSKETDVSYEQYF.

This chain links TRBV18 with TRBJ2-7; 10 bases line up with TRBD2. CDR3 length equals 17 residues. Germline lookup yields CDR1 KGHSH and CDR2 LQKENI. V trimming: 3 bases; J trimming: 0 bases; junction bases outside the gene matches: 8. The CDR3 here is CASSPPSGGFSSYEQYF. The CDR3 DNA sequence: TGTGCCAGCTCACCCCCTAGCGGGGGCTTCAGCTCCTACGAGCAGTACTTC.

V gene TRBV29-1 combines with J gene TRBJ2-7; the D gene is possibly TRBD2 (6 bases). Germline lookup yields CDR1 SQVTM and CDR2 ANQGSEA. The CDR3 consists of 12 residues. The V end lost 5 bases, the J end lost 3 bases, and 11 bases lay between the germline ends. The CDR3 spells CSVKEGDYEQYF. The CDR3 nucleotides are TGCAGCGTTAAGGAGGGCGACTACGAGCAGTACTTC.

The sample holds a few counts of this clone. This CDR3 is CASSVAVLEDTEAFF. CDR3 sequence (DNA): TGTGCCAGCAGCGTAGCTGTCCTAGAAGACACTGAAGCTTTCTTT. This rearrangement joins TRBV9 to TRBJ1-1, with unresolved D. The CDR3 spans 15 residues. The germline CDR1 and CDR2 sequences are SGDLS and YYNGEE. Trimming stripped 0 bases from V and 3 bases from J, with 12 bases between.

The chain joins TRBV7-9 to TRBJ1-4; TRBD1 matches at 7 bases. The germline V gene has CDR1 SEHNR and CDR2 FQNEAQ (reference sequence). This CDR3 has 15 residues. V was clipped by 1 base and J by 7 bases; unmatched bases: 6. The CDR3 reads CASSLVGTVGEKLFF. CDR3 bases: TGTGCCAGCAGCTTAGTTGGGACAGTGGGTGAAAAACTGTTTTTT. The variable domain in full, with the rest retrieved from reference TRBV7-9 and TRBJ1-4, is DTGVSQNPRHKITKRGQNVTFRCDPISEHNRLYWYRQTLGQGPEFLTYFQNEAQLEKSRLLSDRFSAERPKGSFSTLEIQRTEQGDSAMYLCASSLVGTVGEKLFFGSGTQLSVL.